A single sample gave rise to the 2 T cell receptor beta chains below, sequenced in a study of CD8 T cells in ankylosing spondylitis. TCRdb reprocessed the 5' RACE reads with MiXCR, giving one entry per CDR3 protein. The data show some 250,000 distinct CDR3 sequences, around 7.8% seen once. The material sequenced was blood, either unsorted or a sorted T cell fraction (not recorded which). These receptors came from a male donor with ankylosing spondylitis or in good health (not recorded which).

The rearrangement links TRBV24-1 to TRBJ2-1; D is uncertain. Per the germline V gene, CDR1 is KGHDR and CDR2 is SFDVKD. Trimming shortened V by 3 bases and J by 7 bases, and 18 bases separated the two germline ends. The length of the CDR3 is 16 residues. The DNA of the CDR3 is TGTGCCACCAGTGATAGAGACTCAGGCCCCAGAAATGAGCAGTTCTTC. Protein: CATSDRDSGPRNEQFF.

This clonotype was detected ten times or more. The chain carries TRBV6-2 or TRBV6-3 and TRBJ2-3; unclear D gene. In germline, CDR1 is MNHEY, CDR2 SVGEGT. V lost 4 bases and J 2 bases, leaving 7 bases between the germline ends. CDR3 length equals 13 residues. The CDR3 reads CASSFGPTDTQYF. For the CDR3, the DNA is TGTGCCAGCAGTTTTGGTCCCACAGATACGCAGTATTTT.